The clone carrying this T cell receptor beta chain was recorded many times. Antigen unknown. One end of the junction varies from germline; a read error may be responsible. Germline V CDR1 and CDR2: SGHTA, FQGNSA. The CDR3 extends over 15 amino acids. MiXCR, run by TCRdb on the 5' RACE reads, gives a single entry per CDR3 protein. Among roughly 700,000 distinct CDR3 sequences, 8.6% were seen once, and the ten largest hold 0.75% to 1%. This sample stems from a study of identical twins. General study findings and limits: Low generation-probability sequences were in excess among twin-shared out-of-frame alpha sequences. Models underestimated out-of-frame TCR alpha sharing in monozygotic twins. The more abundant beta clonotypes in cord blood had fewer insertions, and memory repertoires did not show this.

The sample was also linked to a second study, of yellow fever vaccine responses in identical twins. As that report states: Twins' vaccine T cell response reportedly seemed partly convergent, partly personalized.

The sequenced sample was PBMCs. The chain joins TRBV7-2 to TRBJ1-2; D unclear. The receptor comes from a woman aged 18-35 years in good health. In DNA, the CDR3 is TGTGCCAGCAGCAGTAAATCGACCGGGGATGCCTTTTCGGATTTC. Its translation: CASSSKSTGDAFSDF.